Shown below are 25 T cell receptor beta chains from a single sample sequenced in a study of human T cells and chemical hapten exposure. One entry per CDR3 protein, called by TCRdb with MiXCR from the RACE reads. This sample has roughly 52,000 distinct CDR3 sequences, with around 9.4% found just once. The time point: patch test 2, 6 weeks after DPC sensitization. Treatment in this sample: therapeutic diphenylcyclopropenone sensitization with weekly scalp DPC. The sample here was whole blood, taken in connection with sensitization to the hapten diphenylcyclopropenone (DPC). The receptors were sampled from a woman in her 50s with alopecia areata. Some clones in this sample may be carry-over from other donors' samples.

This clonotype was seen many times. The chain has TRBV20-1 and TRBJ2-7; 7 bases map to TRBD1. CDR3 length: 14 residues. With V trimmed by 8 bases and J by 3 bases, 13 bases remained unmatched. Germline lookup yields CDR1 DFQATT and CDR2 SNEGSKA (reference sequence). As DNA, the CDR3 is TGCAGTTTCGACTCAGGGGACAGTCTCTACGAGCAGTACTTC. Translation: CSFDSGDSLYEQYF.

This clonotype has a handful of counts. J is TRBJ1-1 and V is TRBV6-1, with 9 positions matching TRBD1. This CDR3 spans 15 amino acids. Germline lookup yields CDR1 MNHNS and CDR2 SASEGT. V shed 3 bases and J 2 bases; nucleotides not matched to a gene: 4. The CDR3 bases are TGTGCCAGCAGTGATACGACAGGGGGTAACACTGAAGCTTTCTTT. This gives the protein CASSDTTGGNTEAFF.

V and J are TRBV3-1 and TRBJ1-2; TRBD1 matches at 8 bases. The V and J ends lost 3 bases and 9 bases, in that order; junction bases with no gene match: 12. The germline gives CDR1 LGHDT, CDR2 YNNKEL (reference sequence). The CDR3 extends over 15 amino acids. The CDR3 spells CASSQATGTGGSYTF. As DNA, the CDR3 is TGTGCCAGCAGCCAGGCCACTGGGACAGGCGGTAGCTACACCTTC.

This clonotype has ten or more counts. This rearrangement joins TRBV7-6 to TRBJ1-1; the D gene is possibly TRBD1 (5 bases). Germline V gives CDR1 SGHVS, CDR2 FNYEAQ. The V and J ends lost 5 bases and 4 bases respectively, with 11 bases between them. CDR3 length equals 13 residues. CDR3 sequence (DNA): TGTGCCAGCAGCCTGATGGGGGGCACTGAAGCTTTCTTT. Protein sequence: CASSLMGGTEAFF. Full variable domain (missing parts from reference TRBV7-6 and TRBJ1-1): GAGVSQSPRYKVTKRGQDVALRCDPISGHVSLYWYRQALGQGPEFLTYFNYEAQQDKSGLPNDRFSAERPEGSISTLTIQRTEQRDSAMYRCASSLMGGTEAFFGQGTRLTVV.

This clonotype was found a few times. The chain employs TRBV2 and TRBJ1-1; D unclear. The CDR3 runs to 12 residues. Germline V gene data show CDR1 as SNHLY and CDR2 as FYNNEI. V shed 10 bases and J shed 10 bases, with 19 bases lying between them. The CDR3 DNA is TGTGCCACGAACCCAATTCTGTTGGGAGCTTTCTTT. Its protein product is CATNPILLGAFF.

The chain couples TRBV5-1 to TRBJ1-2, with a possible D match to TRBD1 (6 bases). This CDR3 contains 13 residues. Trimming pared 2 bases from V and 3 bases from J, leaving 8 bases between. Germline values: CDR1 SGHRS, CDR2 YFSETQ. As DNA, the CDR3 is TGCGCCAGCAGCTTACAGGGATACTATGGCTACACCTTC. This sequence encodes CASSLQGYYGYTF.

The rearrangement links TRBV19 to TRBJ1-1, with D perhaps TRBD1 (6 bases). CDR1 LNHDA and CDR2 SQIVND come from the germline V gene (reference sequence). Trimming stripped 6 bases from V and 6 bases from J, with 14 bases between. The CDR3 has 13 residues. CDR3 DNA sequence: TGTGCCAGTAGCGTGACAGGACTTTCTGAAGCTTTCTTT. It codes for CASSVTGLSEAFF.

This clonotype was seen ten or more times. V is TRBV10-2 and J is TRBJ1-1; D remains unclear. CDR3 length: 16 amino acids. Trimming shortened V by 2 bases and J by 4 bases, and 17 bases separated the two germline ends. Looked up from germline, CDR1 is WSHSY and CDR2 is SAAADI. The CDR3 loop is CASSEPINLRATEAFF. In nucleotides, the CDR3 is TGCGCCAGCAGTGAGCCGATAAATTTAAGGGCCACTGAAGCTTTCTTT.

The rearrangement uses TRBV7-9 and TRBJ2-1; D possibly uses TRBD1 or TRBD2 (5 bases each). The CDR3 consists of 13 residues. Trimming took 4 bases from V and 8 from J, leaving 12 bases between them. Per the germline V gene, CDR1 is SEHNR and CDR2 is FQNEAQ (reference sequence). As DNA, the CDR3 is TGTGCCAGCAGCTCGAGAGGGACCTATGAGCAGTTCTTC. Translating gives CASSSRGTYEQFF.

The chain recombines TRBV29-1 with TRBJ2-3, with 13 bases that match TRBD2. V lost 6 bases and J lost 2; bases outside the gene matches: 5. CDR1 is SQVTM, CDR2 ANQGSEA, per germline. CDR3 size: 15 residues. CDR3 loop: CSVDGLAGDTDTQYF. The DNA of the CDR3 is TGCAGCGTAGACGGACTAGCGGGAGACACAGATACGCAGTATTTT.

The V call is TRBV18, the J call TRBJ2-7, with a weak D call TRBD2 (6 bases). The CDR3 loop spans 14 amino acids. V dropped 0 bases and J dropped 2 bases, with 8 bases sitting between them. The germline gives CDR1 KGHSH, CDR2 LQKENI. The CDR3 is CASSPPTGAYEQYF. In DNA form, the CDR3 reads TGTGCCAGCTCACCACCGACGGGGGCCTACGAGCAGTACTTC.

The sample holds many counts of this clonotype. This chain joins TRBV20-1 and TRBJ1-2; weak D call: TRBD1 (6 bases). The germline V gene has CDR1 DFQATT and CDR2 SNEGSKA (reference sequence). This CDR3 has 12 amino acids. V shed 6 bases and J shed 7 bases, with 15 bases lying between them. CDR3 amino acids: CSARTPRGGYTF. Here the CDR3 DNA reads TGCAGTGCCAGGACACCCAGGGGTGGCTACACCTTC.

This clonotype was observed many times. V and J are TRBV10-2 and TRBJ1-5; D unclear. CDR1 is WSHSY and CDR2 is SAAADI in the germline V gene. CDR3 length: 14 residues. V was cut by 2 bases and J by 0 bases, with 5 bases left in between. The CDR3 DNA reads TGCGCCAGCAGTGAGAGCGATAGCAATCAGCCCCAGCATTTT. The encoded protein is CASSESDSNQPQHF.

In regard to this clonotype: One end of the junction is discordant with germline, which a read error may explain. The CDR3 reads CASRGDRIPVVSF. In DNA, the CDR3 is TGTGCCAGCAGGGGGGACAGGATCCCCGTCGTATCCTTC. V is TRBV2 and J is TRBJ1-2, with 8 bases matching TRBD1. CDR1 is SNHLY, CDR2 FYNNEI, per germline. This CDR3 has 13 amino acids.

This clonotype was seen more than once but under ten times. This chain uses TRBV3-1 with TRBJ2-1; no definite D call. This CDR3 is 12 amino acids long. The germline gives CDR1 LGHDT, CDR2 YNNKEL (reference sequence). The V end was cut by 1 base, the J end by 10 bases, with 8 bases between. CDR3 sequence (DNA): TGTGCCAGCAGCCAAGTTTCCAGAGAGCAGTTCTTC. Translating it yields CASSQVSREQFF.

This chain connects TRBV6-2 or TRBV6-3 to TRBJ1-1, with D hard to call. The CDR3 consists of 14 residues. Germline V gene data show CDR1 as MNHEY and CDR2 as SVGEGT. Trimming pared 1 base from V and 8 bases from J, leaving 14 bases between. CDR3 region: CASSYFFGSSEAFF. The CDR3 nucleotides are TGTGCCAGCAGTTACTTCTTCGGGTCCTCCGAAGCTTTCTTT.

In its sample, this clonotype was seen a few times. The V call is TRBV20-1, the J call TRBJ2-2; D call uncertain. Germline V gene data show CDR1 as DFQATT and CDR2 as SNEGSKA (reference sequence). The V end lost 5 bases, the J end lost 1 base, and 20 bases lay between the germline ends. The CDR3 totals 17 residues. The CDR3 spells CSAPRPGLFRNTGELFF. The CDR3 DNA is TGCAGTGCTCCCCGCCCGGGCCTTTTTAGGAACACCGGGGAGCTGTTTTTT.

The sample holds many counts of this clonotype. V is TRBV5-1 and J is TRBJ1-2; TRBD1 is a possible D gene (5 bases). Per germline, CDR1 SGHRS and CDR2 YFSETQ. CDR3 length equals 16 residues. V lost 4 bases to trimming and J lost 3 bases, with 19 bases between them. The CDR3: CASSTLAPGGDYGYTF. CDR3 coding DNA: TGCGCCAGCAGCACCTTAGCCCCCGGGGGTGACTATGGCTACACCTTC.

This clonotype has at least ten counts. The chain combines TRBV11-2 with TRBJ2-3; 7 positions agree with TRBD2. V trimming: 0 bases; J trimming: 6 bases; junction bases outside the gene matches: 6. The germline V gene encodes CDR1 SGHAT and CDR2 FQNNGV. The CDR3 runs to 15 residues. The CDR3 DNA sequence: TGTGCCAGCAGCTTAGAGGGGGGAGGGTTTGATACGCAGTATTTT. Translating gives CASSLEGGGFDTQYF.

This clonotype was found many times. This chain connects TRBV5-4 to TRBJ1-1, with D possibly TRBD1 on 6 matching bases. This CDR3 is built from 16 residues. V lost 4 bases and J lost 0, with 16 bases in between. CDR1 is SGHNT and CDR2 is YYREEE in the germline V gene (reference sequence). The CDR3 DNA follows: TGTGCCAGCAGCCCGCGGGGGCGGGGGGTGAACACTGAAGCTTTCTTT. Its translation is CASSPRGRGVNTEAFF.

In DNA form, the CDR3 reads TGCAGTGCTCCGAACAGACTAACCCAAGAGACCCAGTACTTC. It specifies CSAPNRLTQETQYF. This chain connects TRBV20-1 to TRBJ2-5; possibly TRBD2 for D (5 bases). The CDR3 covers 14 residues. CDR1 and CDR2 from the germline V gene are DFQATT and SNEGSKA (reference sequence). Between the trimmed V and J ends, which lost 5 bases and 1 base, there was a span of 14 bases.

This clonotype was detected only a few times. J is TRBJ1-1 and V is TRBV28, with D uncertain. Germline lookup yields CDR1 MDHEN and CDR2 SYDVKM. The CDR3 is 12 amino acids. V shed 3 bases and J shed 8 bases, with 10 bases lying between them. Written as DNA, the CDR3 is TGTGCCAGCAGTTTCTCGAGGCGGGAAGCTTTCTTT. As protein: CASSFSRREAFF.

This clonotype was picked up a small number of times. V and J are TRBV23-1 and TRBJ1-6; D perhaps matches TRBD1 (5 bases). TRBV23-1 is an open reading frame, and its role is uncertain. CDR3 size: 14 residues. V gave up 6 bases and J gave up 9 bases, with 15 bases separating them. CDR3 sequence: CASRGRSVSSPLHF. The CDR3 nucleotides are TGCGCCAGCAGGGGACGGTCTGTATCTTCACCCCTCCACTTT.

Only a few counts were recorded for this clonotype. The gene calls are TRBV7-8 and TRBJ2-2, with D possibly TRBD1 on 6 matching bases. The CDR3 extends over 14 amino acids. Trimming took 5 bases from V and 3 from J, leaving 10 bases between them. Germline-derived CDR1 and CDR2 are SGHVS and FQNEAQ. The CDR3 region is CASSQWTDTGELFF. CDR3 nucleotide sequence: TGTGCCAGCAGCCAGTGGACAGACACCGGGGAGCTGTTTTTT.

The chain employs TRBV4-1 and TRBJ1-1; no reliable D call. From germline, CDR1 is MGHRA and CDR2 YSYEKL. The CDR3 consists of 15 residues. Trimming took 0 bases from V and 2 from J, leaving 10 bases between them. The chain's CDR3 is CASSQDSMSNTEAFF. CDR3 nucleotide sequence: TGCGCCAGCAGCCAAGACTCCATGTCCAACACTGAAGCTTTCTTT.